The rows below give T cell receptor beta chains drawn from one sample of a study of blood T cells in healthy people across ages. TCRdb re-analysed the 5' RACE reads in MiXCR, keeping a single row per CDR3 protein. Of about 800,000 distinct CDR3 sequences in the sample, roughly 60% are singletons; the top ten hold about 20%. Source material: blood. The source of these receptors is a man aged 30 to 45 in good health. Each CDR3 is given with its conserved first and last residue. Fields, in order: J gene, V gene, CDR3 protein.

TRBJ2-5,TRBV29-1,CSVESQGDETQYF
TRBJ2-1,TRBV6-2/TRBV6-3,CASQYGGTGINEQFF
TRBJ2-5,TRBV7-9,CASSHKNEQYF
TRBJ2-2,TRBV5-1,CASSVNGLTGELFF
TRBJ2-3,TRBV7-2,CASSLAADTQYF
TRBJ2-1,TRBV29-1,CSVDVGSAQFF
TRBJ2-3,TRBV20-1,CSAAGDGEAADTQYF
TRBJ1-1,TRBV5-1,CASSFAGAPNTEAFF
TRBJ2-6,TRBV9,CASSDSAGANVLTF
TRBJ1-1,TRBV2,CATKLGYTEAFF
TRBJ2-3,TRBV7-2,CASSLVGGWTSGSTDTQYF
TRBJ2-3,TRBV18,CASSPRSESTDTQYF
-,TRBV6-5,CASSYSYPQLETQYF
TRBJ2-4,TRBV18,CASSPIAGGENIQYF
TRBJ2-3,TRBV3-1,CASSPKYSDTQYF
TRBJ1-1,TRBV5-1,CASSLGTGEAEAFF
TRBJ2-1,TRBV20-1,CSARVAGLLYNEQFF
TRBJ1-1,TRBV5-1,CASILEVLTAEAFF
TRBJ2-5,TRBV10-3,CAISAGTGGLTQYF
TRBJ2-5,TRBV5-1,CASSLSPDSYGETQYF
TRBJ2-5,TRBV20-1,CSARGGSGRVETQYF
TRBJ2-6,TRBV6-4,CASSGRACVGANVLTF
TRBJ2-7,TRBV11-2,CASSGGGPYEQYF
TRBJ1-1,TRBV5-1,CASSLDRVVNTEAFF
TRBJ2-6,TRBV4-1,CASSQEDRGPGANVLTF
TRBJ2-1,TRBV7-6,CASSSRDSHEQFF
TRBJ2-1,TRBV20-1,CSARGGPSSTDNEQFF
TRBJ2-1,TRBV29-1,CSVVNRGRGVYNEQFF
TRBJ2-1,TRBV7-2,CASSLRNGGAGEQFF
TRBJ2-1,TRBV12-3/TRBV12-4,CASKETSGNNEQFF
TRBJ2-5,TRBV12-3/TRBV12-4,CASSPTSLREETQYF
TRBJ1-5,TRBV7-2,CASSIQTGAPYQPQHF
TRBJ2-2,TRBV7-9,CASSKREWDVGELFF
TRBJ2-1,TRBV28,CASSPLGKSYNEQFF
TRBJ2-7,TRBV20-1,CSAREAYEQYF
TRBJ1-4,TRBV9,CASSVAPGATSEKLFF
TRBJ2-5,TRBV9,CASTAGGGVETQYF
TRBJ2-5,TRBV29-1,CSVDLALRWTDQETQYF
-,TRBV10-3,CAIRPGDSYEQYF
TRBJ1-4,TRBV29-1,CSAITRGSRGEKLFF
TRBJ2-7,TRBV11-1,CASSLSSVGNEQYF
TRBJ2-1,TRBV24-1,CATSDTTGVEQFF
TRBJ2-1,TRBV4-2,CASNTMEGRYNEQFF
TRBJ2-1,TRBV20-1,CSAREGEGEVNEQFF
TRBJ2-1,TRBV2,CARRLAVTSEQFF
TRBJ2-7,TRBV9,CASSVGDRGRHEQYF
TRBJ2-7,TRBV21-1,CASRGRPYEQYF
TRBJ2-1,TRBV7-2,CASSSRSGSYNEQFF
TRBJ2-3,TRBV29-1,CSVGQGLTDTQYF
TRBJ2-3,TRBV29-1,CSVGTGAGRDTQYF
TRBJ2-1,TRBV24-1,CATSDSGTPSYNEQFF
TRBJ2-1,TRBV20-1,CSALQPGQGAYNEQFF
TRBJ1-5,TRBV18,CASSPQLESNQPQHF
TRBJ2-7,TRBV21-1,CASESHEQYF
TRBJ2-2,TRBV20-1,CSAGGGAPCELFF
TRBJ1-2,TRBV20-1,CSASGGQSNYGYTF